This T cell receptor (beta chain) was identified in a study of shared clonotypes between healthy human individuals. Turning to the study itself: Serving as donors were two women and a few men, whose ages spanned 18 to 49.

Sorted-subset replicate PCRs used about 200 ng DNA, some 31,000 T cell genomes. TCRdb keeps only in-frame clones here, not all; method: immunoSEQ multiplex PCR. This table has about 2 million clones, 95% appearing once. From CD4+ cells came CD45RA+ naive and CD45RA-negative memory subsets. In germline, CDR1 is MDHEN, CDR2 SYDVKM. The CDR3 runs to 15 residues. Between the trimmed V and J ends, which lost 3 bases and 3 bases, there was a span of 12 bases. The chain employs TRBV28 and TRBJ1-3; the D gene is possibly TRBD1 (6 bases). The sample comprised naive CD4+ T cells sorted from blood. Regarding subset: CD45RA+ positively selected. The source is a man younger than 35 in good health. CDR3 sequence reads: CASSFDRFDGNTIYF. CDR3 sequence (DNA): TGTGCCAGCAGTTTCGACAGGTTTGATGGAAACACCATATATTTT.